The 31 T cell receptor beta chains given below trace back to one sample, sequenced in a study of post-analysis software for immune sequencing data. Overall study findings and caveats: Five or six TRBV segments were more frequent in patients than controls; TRBV5-6, TRBV5-1 and TRBV20-1 belonged to this group.

The antigens of these receptors remain unknown. Unique molecular identifiers tagged the TCR beta cDNA libraries. TCRdb re-called the PCR reads through MiXCR, storing one row per CDR3 protein. Of hundreds of thousands of distinct CDR3 sequences in the sample, around 40% are singletons; the top ten hold 12%. The sequenced sample consisted of blood. All receptors derive from a girl under 18 with multiple sclerosis.

The J gene is TRBJ1-1, the V gene TRBV9; possible D gene TRBD1, 6 bases. Germline V lookup: CDR1 SGDLS, CDR2 YYNGEE. Trimming shortened V by 3 bases and J by 1 base, and 10 bases separated the two germline ends. The CDR3 totals 14 residues. The CDR3 here is CASSGGQSNTEAFF. The CDR3 region has the DNA TGTGCCAGCAGCGGGGGACAATCGAACACTGAAGCTTTCTTT.

This clonotype was seen only once. The CDR3 is CASSLNSGRGYNEQFF. CDR3 DNA: TGTGCCAGCAGCTTAAATAGCGGGAGGGGTTACAATGAGCAGTTCTTC. This chain joins TRBV7-2 and TRBJ2-1; 11 bases map to TRBD2. The CDR3 consists of 16 residues. The V and J ends lost 2 bases and 4 bases, in that order; junction bases with no gene match: 4. Germline loops: CDR1 SGHTA, CDR2 FQGNSA.

This chain joins TRBV20-1 and TRBJ2-3; D uncertain. The V and J ends lost 3 bases and 2 bases respectively, with 12 bases between them. CDR3 length equals 14 residues. CDR1 DFQATT and CDR2 SNEGSKA come from the germline V gene (reference sequence). The CDR3 DNA is TGCAGTGCTAGTTACGGCCCTTACACAGATACGCAGTATTTT. Its translation is CSASYGPYTDTQYF.

The chain employs TRBV11-1 and TRBJ2-2, with 11 bases lining up with TRBD2. This CDR3 has 19 residues. Per the germline V gene, CDR1 is SGHAT and CDR2 is FQDESV (reference sequence). With V trimmed by 5 bases and J by 3 bases, 14 bases remained unmatched. CDR3 in amino acids: CASSARLAGSLRDTGELFF. As DNA, the CDR3 is TGTGCCAGCAGCGCCAGACTAGCGGGATCACTCAGGGACACCGGGGAGCTGTTTTTT.

V and J are TRBV13 and TRBJ2-7, with D maybe TRBD2 (6 bases). CDR1 and CDR2 (germline): PRHDT, FYEKMQ (reference sequence). The CDR3 runs 18 residues. V lost 5 bases to trimming and J lost 4 bases, with 27 bases between them. CDR3 amino acids: CASSAGPRDAGNHYEQYF. The CDR3 DNA is TGTGCCAGCAGCGCCGGCCCCCGGGACGCGGGGAATCATTACGAGCAGTACTTC.

This clonotype was picked up a small number of times. The chain employs TRBV5-1 and TRBJ2-1; 7 bases match TRBD2. Germline-derived CDR1 and CDR2 are SGHRS and YFSETQ. The ends lost 0 bases at V and 10 bases at J; junction bases unmatched: 4. This CDR3 spans 13 amino acids. The CDR3 is CASSLGSGIEQFF. CDR3 bases: TGCGCCAGCAGCTTGGGGAGCGGGATAGAGCAGTTCTTC.

The chain carries TRBV7-9 and TRBJ2-5; D remains unclear. CDR1 SEHNR and CDR2 FQNEAQ come from the germline V gene (reference sequence). Trimming pared 7 bases from V and 4 bases from J, leaving 16 bases between. This CDR3 is built from 14 residues. CDR3 residues: CASTVKGRRETQYF. The DNA of the CDR3 is TGTGCCAGCACCGTTAAGGGTCGTCGAGAGACCCAGTACTTC.

This clonotype was counted only a few times. The chain recombines TRBV29-1 with TRBJ2-5; D remains ambiguous. Deletions cut 3 bases from V and 2 bases from J, with 10 bases between. CDR1 is SQVTM, CDR2 ANQGSEA, per germline. This CDR3 is 13 amino acids long. The CDR3 is CSVDGVGQETQYF. The CDR3 DNA sequence: TGCAGCGTTGACGGCGTCGGACAAGAGACCCAGTACTTC.

This clonotype was seen at least ten times. This rearrangement joins TRBV29-1 to TRBJ2-6, with 9 positions matching TRBD1. CDR1 and CDR2 (germline): SQVTM, ANQGSEA. CDR3 length equals 14 residues. After removal of 6 bases from V and 3 bases from J, the junction contained 3 bases not matched to a gene. The CDR3 DNA reads TGCAGCGTGACAGGGGGGAATGGGGCCAACGTCCTGACTTTC. The encoded protein is CSVTGGNGANVLTF.

This sequence joins TRBV6-2 or TRBV6-3 and TRBJ2-7; maybe TRBD1 (5 bases). Trimming pared 6 bases from V and 4 bases from J, leaving 16 bases between. Germline loops: CDR1 MNHEY, CDR2 SVGEGT. CDR3 length: 14 residues. The CDR3 DNA reads as TGTGCCAGCAGCCCCTCGACAGAAGGTTACGAGCAGTACTTC. Its protein is CASSPSTEGYEQYF.

This clonotype was recorded only once. The rearrangement links TRBV5-6 to TRBJ2-7; D is possibly TRBD1 (6 bases). CDR1 and CDR2 from the germline V gene are SGHDT and YYEEEE. V lost 0 bases, J lost 0 bases, and 13 bases lay in between. The CDR3 sequence is 16 residues long. The CDR3 sequence is CASSLGVLDSSYEQYF. The CDR3, as DNA: TGTGCCAGCAGCTTGGGGGTTCTGGACAGCTCCTACGAGCAGTACTTC.

This clonotype turned up a few times. This chain links TRBV4-3 with TRBJ2-4; TRBD2 agrees at 7 bases. Trimming cost V 1 base and J 0 bases; bases outside gene matches: 6. This CDR3 region has 17 residues. Germline loops: CDR1 LGHNA, CDR2 YSLEER. CDR3 region: CASSQALAEGAKNIQYF. CDR3 DNA sequence: TGCGCCAGCAGCCAAGCCCTAGCGGAGGGAGCCAAAAACATTCAGTACTTC.

The CDR3 DNA sequence: TGTGCCAGCAGTGGTGCCAGGATTTTCGTAGAGGCAATCTACCAAGAGACCCAGTACTTC. Residues: CASSGARIFVEAIYQETQYF. The chain has TRBV12-3 or TRBV12-4 and TRBJ2-5; D gene ambiguous. The V gene lost 5 bases and the J gene lost 0 bases, with 28 bases spanning the gap. This CDR3 has 20 residues.

The chain couples TRBV7-3 to TRBJ1-2; TRBD1 aligns across 9 bases. The CDR3 totals 15 residues. V shed 4 bases, J shed 4 bases, and the junction held 7 bases outside the gene matches. Per germline, CDR1 SGHTA and CDR2 FQGTGA. The CDR3 nucleotides are TGTGCCAGCAGCTCCGGGACAGGGTATGGCTATGGCTACACCTTC. It yields the protein CASSSGTGYGYGYTF. Filled out from reference TRBV7-3 and TRBJ1-2, the complete variable domain reads GAGVSQTPSNKVTEKGKYVELRCDPISGHTALYWYRQSLGQGPEFLIYFQGTGAADDSGLPNDRFFAVRPEGSVSTLKIQRTERGDSAVYLCASSSGTGYGYGYTFGSGTRLTVV.

The chain combines TRBV27 with TRBJ1-5; 7 bases align to TRBD1. This CDR3 contains 13 residues. J gave up 10 bases and V 8 bases, and 11 bases lay outside the gene matches. Germline-derived CDR1 and CDR2 are MNHEY and SMNVEV (reference sequence). The CDR3 here is CASSTGSKSPQHF. The CDR3 DNA sequence: TGTGCCAGCTCGACAGGGAGTAAGTCTCCCCAGCATTTT.

This clonotype has more than one count but fewer than ten. The V call is TRBV28, the J call TRBJ2-7, with 10 bases lining up with TRBD1. This CDR3 has 15 amino acids. Looked up from germline, CDR1 is MDHEN and CDR2 is SYDVKM. V dropped 6 bases and J dropped 3; count of bases not matched to a gene: 8. The DNA of the CDR3 is TGTGCCAGCAGCCCTCGACAGGGGGCCAGCTACGAGCAGTACTTC. This codes for CASSPRQGASYEQYF.

This clonotype has a single count. This chain connects TRBV28 to TRBJ1-2; the D gene is possibly TRBD1 (5 bases). The germline gives CDR1 MDHEN, CDR2 SYDVKM. Trimming left V 4 bases short and J 5 bases short, with 14 bases between. The length of the CDR3 is 14 residues. The CDR3 loop is CASSSGPKTYGYTF. The CDR3 nucleotides are TGTGCCAGCAGTTCAGGGCCCAAGACATATGGCTACACCTTC.

This clonotype showed up just a few times. This chain uses TRBV12-3 or TRBV12-4 with TRBJ1-1; D gene unclear. V was pared by 3 bases and J by 1 base, with 12 bases between. This CDR3 is built from 15 residues. CDR3 nucleotides: TGTGCCAGCAGTTTGATCCCGCTTACGAACACTGAAGCTTTCTTT. Amino acids: CASSLIPLTNTEAFF.

The chain couples TRBV15 to TRBJ1-1; D not resolved. The CDR3 is 15 residues long. V was pared by 1 base and J by 3 bases, with 12 bases between. From germline, CDR1 is LNHNV and CDR2 YYDKDF (reference sequence). CDR3 DNA: TGTGCCACCAGCAGAGTGGTGAGACTTTACACTGAAGCTTTCTTT. Protein product: CATSRVVRLYTEAFF.

The chain has TRBV11-2 and TRBJ1-1, with 11 bases aligning to TRBD1. The V and J ends lost 5 bases and 6 bases, in that order; junction bases with no gene match: 8. This CDR3 region has 15 residues. CDR1 and CDR2 (germline): SGHAT, FQNNGV. CDR3 sequence: CASSAGTGGEAEAFF. DNA for the CDR3: TGTGCCAGCAGCGCAGGGACAGGGGGGGAGGCTGAAGCTTTCTTT.

This clonotype came up a few times. The CDR3 reads CASSQGSRLAGGPAETQYF. CDR3 DNA: TGTGCCAGCAGCCAAGGATCCCGACTAGCGGGAGGGCCAGCAGAGACCCAGTACTTC. The rearrangement links TRBV4-2 to TRBJ2-5, with 14 nucleotides matching TRBD2. The trim removed 1 base at V and 4 bases at J, leaving 11 bases unmatched. This CDR3 is 19 amino acids long. Germline-derived CDR1 and CDR2 are LGHNA and YNFKEQ.

V usage is TRBV5-1 and J usage is TRBJ1-6, with no clear D. The CDR3 is 16 amino acids. Deletions cut 1 base from V and 2 bases from J, with 10 bases between. Per the germline V gene, CDR1 is SGHRS and CDR2 is YFSETQ. CDR3 nucleotides: TGCGCCAGCAGCTTGACGAGTGTAGCCTATAATTCACCCCTCCACTTT. This translates into CASSLTSVAYNSPLHF.

This chain links TRBV9 with TRBJ2-2, with 7 bases aligning to TRBD2. The CDR3 has 15 residues. The V segment lost 3 bases and the J segment 5 bases; nucleotides outside the gene matches: 7. Germline V CDR1 and CDR2: SGDLS, YYNGEE. CDR3 residues: CASSGGLVGTGELFF. The CDR3 DNA follows: TGTGCCAGCAGCGGAGGACTAGTGGGGACCGGGGAGCTGTTTTTT.

This clonotype was detected a few times. The chain joins TRBV7-8 to TRBJ2-7, with 7 bases fitting TRBD2. The end of the DNA is better explained by TRBJ2-5, so the J call may be wrong. This CDR3 has 15 amino acids. Per the germline V gene, CDR1 is SGHVS and CDR2 is FQNEAQ. The CDR3: CASSLERDRWETQYF. CDR3 sequence (DNA): TGTGCCAGCAGCTTAGAGCGGGACCGGTGGGAGACCCAGTACTTC.

This clonotype showed up just a few times. This chain uses TRBV5-1 with TRBJ2-1, with 9 bases identical to TRBD2. After removal of 2 bases from V and 6 bases from J, the junction contained 9 bases not matched to a gene. The CDR3 is made up of 16 amino acids. CDR1 SGHRS and CDR2 YFSETQ come from the germline V gene. This chain's CDR3 is CASSFSPSGISNEQFF. The DNA of the CDR3 is TGCGCCAGCAGCTTTAGTCCTAGCGGGATCAGCAATGAGCAGTTCTTC. Together with reference TRBV5-1 and TRBJ2-1, the CDR3 gives the full variable domain: KAGVTQTPRYLIKTRGQQVTLSCSPISGHRSVSWYQQTPGQGLQFLFEYFSETQRNKGNFPGRFSGRQFSNSRSEMNVSTLELGDSALYLCASSFSPSGISNEQFFGPGTRLTVL.

Comment on this clonotype: The junction differs from germline at one of its ends, possibly a read error. V gene TRBV12-3 or TRBV12-4 combines with J gene TRBJ2-1; D ambiguous. The CDR3 runs 11 residues. CDR3: CAGSLSGEQFF. In DNA form, the CDR3 reads TGTGCCGGCAGTTTAAGTGGTGAGCAGTTCTTC.

The rearrangement links TRBV10-3 to TRBJ2-5; unclear D gene. Germline V gives CDR1 ENHRY, CDR2 SYGVKD. V lost 7 bases and J lost 2, with 11 bases in between. CDR3 length: 13 amino acids. The DNA for the CDR3 is TGTGCCATCAAGGGCAGTGTTCAAGAGACCCAGTACTTC. Translated, it gives CAIKGSVQETQYF.

The chain is built from TRBV20-1 and TRBJ2-1, with 10 bases lining up with TRBD1. Germline values: CDR1 DFQATT, CDR2 SNEGSKA (reference sequence). V shed 4 bases, J shed 5 bases, and the junction held 14 bases outside the gene matches. This CDR3 comprises 17 residues. The CDR3 DNA reads as TGCAGTGCTAAAAGGGATCAAGGGACAGGGGACAACAATGAGCAGTTCTTC. This translates into CSAKRDQGTGDNNEQFF.

The CDR3 reads CASRQIGSYNEQFF. The DNA for the CDR3 is TGTGCCAGCAGGCAGATAGGGTCCTACAATGAGCAGTTCTTC. The rearrangement links TRBV28 to TRBJ2-1; D is uncertain. CDR3 length: 14 residues. Trimming stripped 6 bases from V and 1 base from J, with 10 bases between. Germline assignment: CDR1 MDHEN and CDR2 SYDVKM.

The chain recombines TRBV28 with TRBJ1-5, with D unclear. CDR3 length: 13 amino acids. The germline V gene has CDR1 MDHEN and CDR2 SYDVKM. Trimming removed 5 bases from V and 7 bases from J, with 12 bases in between. As DNA, the CDR3 is TGTGCCAGCAGTGAAACGAGCGGACAGCCCCAGCATTTT. Translation gives CASSETSGQPQHF. The full variable domain, its missing parts supplied by reference TRBV28 and TRBJ1-5, is DVKVTQSSRYLVKRTGEKVFLECVQDMDHENMFWYRQDPGLGLRLIYFSYDVKMKEKGDIPEGYSVSREKKERFSLILESASTNQTSMYLCASSETSGQPQHFGDGTRLSIL.

At least ten counts were recorded for this clonotype. One end of the junction varies from germline; a read error may be responsible. The J gene is TRBJ2-1, the V gene TRBV12-3 or TRBV12-4; TRBD1 matches at 7 bases. The CDR3 covers 15 residues. CDR3 amino acids: CASSLGGRGYNEQFF. DNA of the CDR3: TGTGCCAGCAGCTTAGGGGGCAGGGGTTACAATGAGCAGTTCTTC.